This T cell receptor beta chain was identified during a study of cytomegalovirus exposure and HLA in healthy donors. The study ran its PCR with 60 Vbeta and 13 Jbeta primers. The repertoire was sequenced with immunoSEQ multiplex PCR; TCRdb's copy has only in-frame clones and lacks some. The sample shows about 150,000 clones, more than 60% of them seen only once. Everyone who donated was a healthy bone marrow donor. Study-level points and caveats: Of the V segments, some could not be distinguished, including TRBV6-2 and TRBV6-3, and were excluded. An ancestry cluster, one associated with Asian ancestry, reportedly showed fewer N-insertions than the approximately 700-donor mean in a later analysis. Per a prior analysis, the majority of TCR beta V segments were productive roughly 90% or roughly 30% of the time.

This CDR3 is built from 15 residues. J gave up 1 base and V 6 bases, and 8 bases lay outside the gene matches. Germline lookup yields CDR1 SGHTA and CDR2 FQGNSA. This clone was detected only a few times. Antigen specificity is unknown. What was sequenced was PBMCs. V usage is TRBV7-2 and J usage is TRBJ2-7; 8 nucleotides agree with TRBD2. This receptor was identified in a man aged 40-55 years in good health and CMV-seropositive. The CDR3 bases are TGTGCCAGCAGACTACTACTAGCGGCATCCTACGAGCAGTACTTC. As protein: CASRLLLAASYEQYF.